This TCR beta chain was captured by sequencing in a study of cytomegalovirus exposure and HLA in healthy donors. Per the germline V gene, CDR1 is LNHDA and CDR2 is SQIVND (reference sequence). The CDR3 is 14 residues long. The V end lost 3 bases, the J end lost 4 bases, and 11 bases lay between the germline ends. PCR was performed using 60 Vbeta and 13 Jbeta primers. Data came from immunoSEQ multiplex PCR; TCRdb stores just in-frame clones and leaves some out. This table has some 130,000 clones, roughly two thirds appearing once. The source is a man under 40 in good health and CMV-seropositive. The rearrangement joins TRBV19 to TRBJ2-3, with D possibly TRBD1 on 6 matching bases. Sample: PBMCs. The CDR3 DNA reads TGTGCCAGTAGTATGTCCAGGACAGCAGATACGCAGTATTTT. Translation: CASSMSRTADTQYF. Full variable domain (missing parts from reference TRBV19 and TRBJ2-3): DGGITQSPKYLFRKEGQNVTLSCEQNLNHDAMYWYRQDPGQGLRLIYYSQIVNDFQKGDIAEGYSVSREKKESFPLTVTSAQKNPTAFYLCASSMSRTADTQYFGPGTRLTVL.